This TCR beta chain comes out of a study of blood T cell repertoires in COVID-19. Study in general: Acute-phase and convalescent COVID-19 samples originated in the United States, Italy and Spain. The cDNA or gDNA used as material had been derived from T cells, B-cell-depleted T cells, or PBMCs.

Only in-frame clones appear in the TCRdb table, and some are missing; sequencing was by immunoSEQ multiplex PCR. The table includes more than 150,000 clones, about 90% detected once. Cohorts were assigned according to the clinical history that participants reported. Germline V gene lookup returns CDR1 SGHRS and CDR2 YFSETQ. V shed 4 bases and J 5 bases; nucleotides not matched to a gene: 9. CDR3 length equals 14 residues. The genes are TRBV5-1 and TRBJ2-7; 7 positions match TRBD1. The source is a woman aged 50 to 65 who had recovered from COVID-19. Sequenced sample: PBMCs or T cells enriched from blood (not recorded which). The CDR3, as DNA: TGCGCCAGCAGCCGGCGACAGGGTCTCGACGAGCAGTACTTC. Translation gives CASSRRQGLDEQYF.